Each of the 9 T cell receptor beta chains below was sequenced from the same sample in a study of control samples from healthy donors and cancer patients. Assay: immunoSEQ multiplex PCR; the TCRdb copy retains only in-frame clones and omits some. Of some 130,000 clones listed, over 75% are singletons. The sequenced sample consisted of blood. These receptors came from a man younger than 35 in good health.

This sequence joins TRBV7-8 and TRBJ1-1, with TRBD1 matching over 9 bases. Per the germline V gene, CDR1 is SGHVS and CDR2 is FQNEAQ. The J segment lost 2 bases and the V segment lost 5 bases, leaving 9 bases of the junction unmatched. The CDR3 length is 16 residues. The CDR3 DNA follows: TGTGCCAGCAGCCATCGGGACAGGGTTCAAAACACTGAAGCTTTCTTT. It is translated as CASSHRDRVQNTEAFF.

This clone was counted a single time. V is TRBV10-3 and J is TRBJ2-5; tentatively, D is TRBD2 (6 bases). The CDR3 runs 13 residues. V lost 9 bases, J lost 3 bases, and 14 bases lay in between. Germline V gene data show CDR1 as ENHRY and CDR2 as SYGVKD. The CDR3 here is CAIRPGEEETQYF. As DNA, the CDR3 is TGTGCCATACGACCGGGGGAGGAAGAGACCCAGTACTTC.

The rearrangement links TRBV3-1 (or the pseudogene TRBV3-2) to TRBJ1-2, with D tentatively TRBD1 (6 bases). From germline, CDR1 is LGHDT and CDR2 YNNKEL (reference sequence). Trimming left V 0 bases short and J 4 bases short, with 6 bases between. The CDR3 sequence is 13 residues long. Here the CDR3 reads CASSQEQGYGYTF. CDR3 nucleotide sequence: TGTGCCAGCAGCCAAGAACAGGGCTATGGCTACACCTTC.

The CDR3 DNA is TGTGCCAGCAGGGTCTCCGGGACAGGAGCTTCACCCCTCCACTTT. Translating it yields CASRVSGTGASPLHF. The V call is TRBV11-2, the J call TRBJ1-6, with 8 nucleotides matching TRBD1. Losses at the gene ends were 6 bases for V and 9 bases for J; bases not matched to a gene: 10. In germline, CDR1 is SGHAT, CDR2 FQNNGV. The CDR3 sequence is 15 residues long.

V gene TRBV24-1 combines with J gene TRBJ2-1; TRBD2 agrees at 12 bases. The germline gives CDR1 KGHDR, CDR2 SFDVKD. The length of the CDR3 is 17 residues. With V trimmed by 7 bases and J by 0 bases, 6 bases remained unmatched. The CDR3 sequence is CATRGTSGGSSYNEQFF. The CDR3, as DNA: TGTGCCACCAGGGGAACTAGCGGGGGGAGCTCCTACAATGAGCAGTTCTTC.

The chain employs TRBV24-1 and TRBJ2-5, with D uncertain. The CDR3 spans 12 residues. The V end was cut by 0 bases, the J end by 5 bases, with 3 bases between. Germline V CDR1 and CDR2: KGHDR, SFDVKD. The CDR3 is CATSDLSETQYF. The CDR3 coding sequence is TGTGCCACCAGTGATTTGTCTGAGACCCAGTACTTC.

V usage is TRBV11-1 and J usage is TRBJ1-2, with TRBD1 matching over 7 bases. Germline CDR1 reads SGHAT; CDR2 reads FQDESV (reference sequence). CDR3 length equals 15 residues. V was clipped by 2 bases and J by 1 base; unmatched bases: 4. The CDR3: CASSLRGQSNYGYTF. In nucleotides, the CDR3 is TGTGCCAGCAGCTTAAGGGGACAGAGTAACTATGGCTACACCTTC.

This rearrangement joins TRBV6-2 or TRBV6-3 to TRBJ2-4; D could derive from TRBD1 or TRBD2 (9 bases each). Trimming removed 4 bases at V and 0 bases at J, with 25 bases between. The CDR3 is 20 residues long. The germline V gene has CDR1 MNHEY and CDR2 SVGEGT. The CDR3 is CASSFAGGTGKRLAKNIQYF. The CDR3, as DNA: TGTGCCAGCAGTTTCGCGGGGGGGACAGGGAAGAGGCTAGCCAAAAACATTCAGTACTTC.

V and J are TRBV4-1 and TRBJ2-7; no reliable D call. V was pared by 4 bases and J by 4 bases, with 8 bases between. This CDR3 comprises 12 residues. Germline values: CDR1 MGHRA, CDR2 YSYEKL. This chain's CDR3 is CASSRVGYEQYF. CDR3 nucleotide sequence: TGCGCCAGCAGCCGGGTGGGGTACGAGCAGTACTTC.